This TCR beta chain was identified during a study of shared clonotypes between healthy human individuals. CDR1 is KGHSH, CDR2 LQKENI, per germline. Unmatched junction bases numbered 3, after V lost 3 bases and J lost 2 bases. The CDR3 length is 14 residues. Assay: immunoSEQ multiplex PCR; the TCRdb copy retains only in-frame clones and omits some. This table has 1,400,000 or so clones, 98% appearing once. CD4+ cells were split into CD45RA+ naive and CD45RA-negative memory subsets. V is TRBV18 and J is TRBJ2-5, with 7 bases aligning to TRBD1. The source is a man aged 30-40 years in good health. The source material was naive CD4+ T cells sorted from blood. Specified subset: CD45RA+ positively selected. In nucleotides, the CDR3 is TGTGCCAGCTCACCTACGACAGGGCAAGAGACCCAGTACTTC. Translation gives CASSPTTGQETQYF.